Following are 2 T cell receptor beta chains from one sample sequenced in a study of neoadjuvant anti-PD-1 for oral cavity cancer (dated by TCRdb to 2020 to 2023). Reading the label with the study, this specimen's time point is: after neoadjuvant nivolumab, at surgical resection. Libraries were prepared through the immunoSEQ multiplex PCR assay. The source is immuneACCESS, and TCRdb retained only in-frame sequences with V and J called. Part of the clones is not carried over; for the studies checked, unresolved V genes explain less than half of this, and the remainder is unexplained. The table for this sample lists over 13,000 clones; 65% to 85% of them were counted only once. The ten largest make up about 3% of the sample. The sequenced sample was PBMCs, obtained after nivolumab (anti-PD-1) treatment. These receptors originate from a person aged 40 to 85 with oral cavity squamous cell carcinoma.

CDR3 coding DNA: TGTGCCGGTAGGGTTGGGCAGGCTCGCGAGCAGTACTTC. It translates to CAGRVGQAREQYF. The chain joins TRBV30 to TRBJ2-7; D not certain. This CDR3 is built from 13 residues. V lost 8 bases, J lost 6 bases, and 20 bases lay in between. Germline V lookup: CDR1 GTSNPN, CDR2 SVGIG (reference sequence).

The chain links TRBV27 to TRBJ2-2, with D perhaps TRBD2 (6 bases). Between the trimmed V and J ends, which lost 6 bases and 6 bases, there was a span of 8 bases. Germline-derived CDR1 and CDR2 are MNHEY and SMNVEV (reference sequence). CDR3 length: 12 amino acids. CDR3 sequence reads: CASSWGAGELFF. As DNA, the CDR3 is TGTGCCAGCAGCTGGGGGGCCGGGGAGCTGTTTTTT.